The next 16 T cell receptor beta chains were all read from a single sample in a study of synovial regulatory T cells in juvenile arthritis. Matched peripheral blood accompanied the synovial fluid taken from each patient with active arthritis. The data were produced by immunoSEQ multiplex PCR, yet TCRdb's version contains in-frame clones alone and is incomplete. The listing records about 2,300 clones. The specimen was Treg cells from the synovium. These receptor sequences come from a donor aged 2-30 years with juvenile idiopathic arthritis.

This clone is deemed medium-sized by its frequency. The chain has TRBV28 and TRBJ1-2; the D gene TCRdb calls, TRBD1, cannot be checked with no DNA. The CDR3 is 14 amino acids. The entry carries no DNA sequence. Germline CDR1 is MDHEN and CDR2 is SYDVKM. CDR3 amino acids: CASSSWTGNYGYTF.

This clone is deemed medium-sized by its frequency. The rearrangement uses TRBV27 and TRBJ2-4; the TRBD1 assignment by TCRdb is unverifiable without DNA. CDR3 length: 18 amino acids. No DNA is listed. Germline V CDR1 and CDR2: MNHEY, SMNVEV (reference sequence). Here the CDR3 reads CASSPLGTTWLAKNIQYF.

This clone is deemed medium-sized (0.01 to 0.1%) by its frequency. The V call is TRBV27, the J call TRBJ2-7; TCRdb indicates TRBD2, and absent DNA this call remains unverified. The CDR3 runs to 13 residues. The record lacks a DNA sequence. Per the germline V gene, CDR1 is MNHEY and CDR2 is SMNVEV (reference sequence). The CDR3 region is CASSLLAGYEQYF.

By frequency, this clone is medium-sized. This sequence joins TRBV6-6 and TRBJ2-1; TCRdb calls TRBD2, which cannot be checked without DNA. CDR1 is MNHNY and CDR2 is SVGAGI in the germline V gene (reference sequence). This CDR3 region has 14 residues. There is no recorded DNA. The CDR3 here is CASRRLAGSDEQFF.

Judged by frequency, this clone is medium-sized (0.01 to 0.1%). This rearrangement joins TRBV7-9 to TRBJ1-2. The length of the CDR3 is 14 residues. The coding DNA is unavailable. CDR1 and CDR2 (germline): SEHNR, FQNEAQ (reference sequence). The CDR3 spells CASSAGAVNYGYTF. Supplemented by reference TRBV7-9 and TRBJ1-2, the full variable domain reads DTGVSQNPRHKITKRGQNVTFRCDPISEHNRLYWYRQTLGQGPEFLTYFQNEAQLEKSRLLSDRFSAERPKGSFSTLEIQRTEQGDSAMYLCASSAGAVNYGYTFGSGTRLTVV.

Measured by frequency, this clone is large. The chain has TRBV2 and TRBJ2-3; with no DNA, the TCRdb D assignment of TRBD2 cannot be verified. CDR3 length: 12 residues. No DNA has been recorded. CDR1 and CDR2 from the germline V gene are SNHLY and FYNNEI. The CDR3: CASTGLGDTQYF. The entire variable domain, with the rest obtained from reference TRBV2 and TRBJ2-3, is as follows: EPEVTQTPSHQVTQMGQEVILRCVPISNHLYFYWYRQILGQKVEFLVSFYNNEISEKSEIFDDQFSVERPDGSNFTLKIRSTKLEDSAMYFCASTGLGDTQYFGPGTRLTVL.

Measured by frequency, this clone is medium-sized. This rearrangement joins TRBV20-1 to TRBJ1-2. Germline V CDR1 and CDR2: DFQATT, SNEGSKA (reference sequence). The CDR3 loop spans 11 amino acids. Nucleotide data are not available. This CDR3 reads CSAPQGGQYTF.

This clone registers medium-sized (0.01 to 0.1%) by frequency. V is TRBV2 and J is TRBJ2-3; TCRdb picks TRBD2, but there is no DNA to check that call. The CDR3 sequence is 12 residues long. A DNA sequence was not provided. Germline V gives CDR1 SNHLY, CDR2 FYNNEI. CDR3 loop: CASGGYRGTQYF.

This clone registers large by frequency. The chain uses TRBV7-2 and TRBJ1-6. The CDR3 has 19 residues. Only the protein is available. Germline V gene lookup returns CDR1 SGHTA and CDR2 FQGNSA. The CDR3 spells CASSLQGTPLSGYNSPLHF.

Considering frequency, this clone is medium-sized. The CDR3 sequence is CASSTTGNTEAFF. The chain is built from TRBV19 and TRBJ1-1; TCRdb outputs TRBD1, but without DNA this stays unchecked. Germline assignment: CDR1 LNHDA and CDR2 SQIVND (reference sequence). The CDR3 is 13 residues long. The coding DNA is unavailable.

In terms of frequency, this clone is medium-sized (0.01 to 0.1%). This chain joins TRBV5-1 and TRBJ2-5; TCRdb indicates TRBD2, and absent DNA this call remains unverified. The CDR3 totals 15 residues. No DNA has been recorded. Germline V gene lookup returns CDR1 SGHRS and CDR2 YFSETQ. CDR3 sequence reads: CASSSTRLDGETQYF.

This clone is medium-sized by frequency. The CDR3 loop is CASSRPQGIYGYTF. This chain connects TRBV4-2 to TRBJ1-2; lacking DNA, the TRBD1 call made by TCRdb goes unchecked. CDR3 length: 14 amino acids. DNA was not recorded. Germline values: CDR1 LGHNA, CDR2 YNFKEQ.

Judged by frequency, this clone is medium-sized (0.01 to 0.1%). The chain couples TRBV6-5 to TRBJ1-2. The germline V gene encodes CDR1 MNHEY and CDR2 SVGAGI. The CDR3 contains 15 residues. There is no recorded DNA. The CDR3 loop is CASSYQGLSLRGYTF.

In terms of frequency, this clone is medium-sized. V gene TRBV5-1 combines with J gene TRBJ2-2. CDR3 length: 14 amino acids. No DNA sequence is on record. The germline V gene encodes CDR1 SGHRS and CDR2 YFSETQ. The CDR3 loop is CASSLAGRTGELFF.

This clone is deemed medium-sized (0.01 to 0.1%) by its frequency. This chain links TRBV2 with TRBJ2-7; TCRdb designates TRBD2, a call that cannot be tested without DNA. CDR3 length: 14 amino acids. No DNA was logged. Per the germline V gene, CDR1 is SNHLY and CDR2 is FYNNEI. CDR3 in amino acids: CASSGTSGRNEQYF. The whole variable domain, filled in from reference TRBV2 and TRBJ2-7, reads EPEVTQTPSHQVTQMGQEVILRCVPISNHLYFYWYRQILGQKVEFLVSFYNNEISEKSEIFDDQFSVERPDGSNFTLKIRSTKLEDSAMYFCASSGTSGRNEQYFGPGTRLTVT.

This clone is classed as medium-sized (0.01 to 0.1%) by frequency. This sequence joins TRBV2 and TRBJ1-4; the D call from TCRdb, TRBD1, cannot be confirmed without DNA. There are 15 residues in the CDR3. No DNA sequence was recorded. CDR1 SNHLY and CDR2 FYNNEI come from the germline V gene. CDR3 sequence reads: CASSIAGTGTGKLFF.